The sequence of this T cell receptor beta chain was determined in a study of T cell responses to AZD1222 COVID-19 vaccine. Regarding the study as a whole: Per reports, nearly half of all spike-specific TCRs target regions that are unmutated in variants.

Of note for this clone: Antigen: not known.

The CDR3 consists of 17 residues. With 1 base removed from V and 2 bases from J, the gap between germline ends came to 15 bases. Germline V gene lookup returns CDR1 SGHAT and CDR2 FQNNGV. TCRdb keeps only in-frame clones here, not all; method: immunoSEQ multiplex PCR. The sample includes 84,000 or so clones, about 90% seen only once; the top ten take around 5.2%. Here the sequenced sample was peripheral blood, taken on day 0 of MenACWY control vaccination. The rearrangement joins TRBV11-2 to TRBJ1-3, with D perhaps matching TRBD1 (6 bases). This TCR derives from an adult in good health. The CDR3 region has the DNA TGTGCCAGCAGCTTAGGGGGGGCCGGGGAGGCTGGAAACACCATATATTTT. Protein product: CASSLGGAGEAGNTIYF.